The clone carrying this T cell receptor beta chain was detected only a few times. Time point reported: sample taken at primary tumor resection. The input material, whole RNA from tumor, nontumor lung or frozen PBMC, was sequenced unsorted. These data come from a study of spatial heterogeneity in lung cancer. Trimming cost V 6 bases and J 15 bases; bases outside gene matches: 10. This CDR3 region has 12 residues. The germline gives CDR1 MNHEY, CDR2 SVGAGI. TCRdb re-analysed the 5' RACE reads in MiXCR, keeping a single row per CDR3 protein. The table has 45,000 or so distinct CDR3 sequences, 7.6% seen once.

This sequence originates from a female donor with early-stage non-small cell lung cancer. This sequence joins TRBV6-5 and TRBJ2-4, with 8 bases lining up with TRBD1. Sample: PBMCs, taken at surgery. CDR3: CASSPGTGAWYF. DNA for the CDR3: TGTGCCAGCAGCCCGGGGACAGGAGCGTGGTACTTC.